This T cell receptor (beta chain) was sequenced in a study of cytomegalovirus exposure and HLA in healthy donors. The study's findings and limits: A few V segments could not be told apart, such as TRBV6-2 and TRBV6-3, and were left out. CMV serostatus stood as the only immune exposure information on hand.

Regarding this clone: Its antigen is unknown.

The ends lost 2 bases at V and 6 bases at J; junction bases unmatched: 6. CDR1 and CDR2 from the germline V gene are LGHNT and FRNRAP. The CDR3 extends over 14 amino acids. This PCR relied on a set of 60 Vbeta primers and 13 Jbeta primers. Authors' processing steps: In a later analysis, of 79 million or so unique beta chains, around 9.9 million appeared in at least two donors. The table came from immunoSEQ multiplex PCR; TCRdb's copy has only in-frame clones and leaves some out. That table gives V, J and clone size, and the DNA gave D and trimming. The sample contains about 150,000 clones, 65% to 90% of which appear only once.

The sequenced sample was PBMCs. This TCR was sampled from a woman aged 25 to 45 in good health and CMV-seronegative. The chain uses TRBV12-5 and TRBJ1-1; 7 nucleotides align to TRBD1. CDR3 nucleotides: TGTGCTAGTGGTTTGCGACAGGGAACCGCTGAAGCTTTCTTT. It encodes CASGLRQGTAEAFF.